Each of the 4 T cell receptor beta chains below was sequenced from the same sample in a study of response to subunit inactivated influenza vaccine. TCRdb re-called the RT-PCR reads through MiXCR, storing one row per CDR3 protein. Of roughly 790,000 distinct CDR3 sequences listed, over 20% are singletons. The input for sequencing was PBMCs from blood, taken 5 days after vaccination. The receptors were sampled from a man aged 50-60 years who received an inactivated influenza vaccine.

V gene TRBV6-1 combines with J gene TRBJ2-2; TRBD1 matches at 8 bases. V shed 6 bases, J shed 7 bases, and the junction held 4 bases outside the gene matches. The length of the CDR3 is 13 residues. Looked up from germline, CDR1 is MNHNS and CDR2 is SASEGT. The CDR3 DNA is TGTGCCAGCAGGAGACAGGGGTTCGGGGAGCTGTTTTTT. It encodes CASRRQGFGELFF.

This chain joins TRBV9 and TRBJ2-5, with D tentatively TRBD1 (5 bases). V was trimmed by 3 bases and J by 9 bases, leaving 18 bases between them. The germline gives CDR1 SGDLS, CDR2 YYNGEE. The CDR3 covers 14 residues. The CDR3 DNA is TGTGCCAGCAGCGAGACAGACAGACCCTACGCCCAGTACTTC. This gives the protein CASSETDRPYAQYF. Full variable domain (rest looked up from reference TRBV9 and TRBJ2-5): DSGVTQTPKHLITATGQRVTLRCSPRSGDLSVYWYQQSLDQGLQFLIQYYNGEERAKGNILERFSAQQFPDLHSELNLSSLELGDSALYFCASSETDRPYAQYFGPGTRLLVL.

This clonotype was observed at least ten times. This chain uses TRBV3-1 with TRBJ1-1; D is unclear. The CDR3 sequence is 14 residues long. Trimming cost V 4 bases and J 1 base, with 10 bases left between them. Per germline, CDR1 LGHDT and CDR2 YNNKEL (reference sequence). The CDR3 coding sequence is TGTGCCAGCAGCCTCACAGAGGGGAACACTGAAGCTTTCTTT. This codes for CASSLTEGNTEAFF.

As to this clonotype: The junction and the germline gene differ at one end; a read error may be behind it. This chain joins TRBV6-5 and TRBJ1-1, with a weak D call TRBD1 (5 bases). This CDR3 has 12 amino acids. The germline V gene encodes CDR1 MNHEY and CDR2 SVGAGI. The CDR3 coding sequence is TGTGCCAGCTTTGGGGGGGTCACTGAAGCTTACTTT. Translation: CASFGGVTEAYF.